This T cell receptor beta chain was sequenced during a study of beta chain features in type 1 diabetes. Looking at the study overall: Sorted cells examined across all samples numbered 107,917,701.

This clone was picked up a small number of times. Its antigen is as yet unknown. Overall study results and limits: The naive, central memory and Treg TCRB repertoires of patients appeared to be more similar to one another than those of healthy donors.

The isolated RNA, all of it, was reverse transcribed, so expressed TCRB transcripts were what got sequenced. Repertoires were generated with immunoSEQ multiplex PCR, while TCRdb's copy carries only in-frame clones and drops some. Of about 230,000 clones listed, about 10% are singletons. Sequences were obtained from naive CD4+ T cells from blood. This clonotype was obtained from a woman aged 18-29 years in good health.

CDR3: CASSLDWRYNEQFF. Here the CDR3 DNA reads TGTGCCAGCAGCTTAGATTGGCGGTACAATGAGCAGTTCTTC. The rearrangement uses TRBV7-2 and TRBJ2-1; the D is unclear. The germline V and J ends were trimmed by 1 base and 4 bases, with 8 bases remaining between them. This CDR3 is 14 amino acids long. Germline CDR1 and CDR2: SGHTA and FQGNSA.